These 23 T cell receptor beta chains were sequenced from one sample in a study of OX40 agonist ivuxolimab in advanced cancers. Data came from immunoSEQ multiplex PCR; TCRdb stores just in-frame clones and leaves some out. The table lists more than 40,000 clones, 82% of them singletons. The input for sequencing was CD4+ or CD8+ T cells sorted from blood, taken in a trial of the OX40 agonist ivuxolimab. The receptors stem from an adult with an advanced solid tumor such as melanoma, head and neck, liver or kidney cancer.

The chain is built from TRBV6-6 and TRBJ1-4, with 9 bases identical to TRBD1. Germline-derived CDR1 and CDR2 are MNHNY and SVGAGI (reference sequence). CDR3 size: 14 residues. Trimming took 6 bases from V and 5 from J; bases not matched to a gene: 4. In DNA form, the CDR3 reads TGTGCCAGCAGGGTGGGACAGGGCAATGAAAAACTGTTTTTT. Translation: CASRVGQGNEKLFF.

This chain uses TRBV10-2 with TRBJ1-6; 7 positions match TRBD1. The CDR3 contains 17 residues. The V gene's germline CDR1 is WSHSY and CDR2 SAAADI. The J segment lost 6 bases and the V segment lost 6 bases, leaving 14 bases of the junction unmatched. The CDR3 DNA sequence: TGCGCCAGCAGCTATCCATTAGGGGGCTTAGGTAATTCACCCCTCCACTTT. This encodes CASSYPLGGLGNSPLHF.

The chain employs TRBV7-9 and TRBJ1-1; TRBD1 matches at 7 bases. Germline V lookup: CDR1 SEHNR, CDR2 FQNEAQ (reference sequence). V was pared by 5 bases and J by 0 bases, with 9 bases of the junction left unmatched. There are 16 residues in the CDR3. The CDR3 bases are TGTGCCAGCAGCCCGGACAGGAGAGCTCTGAACACTGAAGCTTTCTTT. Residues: CASSPDRRALNTEAFF.

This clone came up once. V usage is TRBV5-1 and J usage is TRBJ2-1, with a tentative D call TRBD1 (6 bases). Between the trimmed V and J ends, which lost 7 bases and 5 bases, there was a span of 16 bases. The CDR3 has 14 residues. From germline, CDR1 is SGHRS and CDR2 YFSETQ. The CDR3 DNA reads TGCGCCAGCTCCCTTGGACAGCCAGACAATGAGCAGTTCTTC. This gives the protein CASSLGQPDNEQFF.

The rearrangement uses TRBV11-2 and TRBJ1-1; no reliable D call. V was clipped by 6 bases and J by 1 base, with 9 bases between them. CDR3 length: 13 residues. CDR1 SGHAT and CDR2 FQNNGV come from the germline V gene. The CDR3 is CASSLKGNTEAFF. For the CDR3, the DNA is TGTGCCAGCAGTCTAAAGGGGAACACTGAAGCTTTCTTT.

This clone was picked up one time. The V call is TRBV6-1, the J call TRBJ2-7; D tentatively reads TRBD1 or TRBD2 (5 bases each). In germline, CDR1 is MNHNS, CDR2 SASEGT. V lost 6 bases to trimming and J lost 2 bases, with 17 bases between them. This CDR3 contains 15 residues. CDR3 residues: CASRENPGTTYEQYF. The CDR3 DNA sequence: TGTGCCAGCAGGGAGAATCCCGGGACCACCTACGAGCAGTACTTC.

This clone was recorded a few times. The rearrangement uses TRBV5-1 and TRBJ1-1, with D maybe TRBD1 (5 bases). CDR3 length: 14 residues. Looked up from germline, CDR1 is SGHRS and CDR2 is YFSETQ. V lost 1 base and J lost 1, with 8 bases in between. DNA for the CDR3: TGCGCCAGCAGCTTGACTCAGGGGAACACTGAAGCTTTCTTT. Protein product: CASSLTQGNTEAFF. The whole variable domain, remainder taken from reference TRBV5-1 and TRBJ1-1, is KAGVTQTPRYLIKTRGQQVTLSCSPISGHRSVSWYQQTPGQGLQFLFEYFSETQRNKGNFPGRFSGRQFSNSRSEMNVSTLELGDSALYLCASSLTQGNTEAFFGQGTRLTVV.

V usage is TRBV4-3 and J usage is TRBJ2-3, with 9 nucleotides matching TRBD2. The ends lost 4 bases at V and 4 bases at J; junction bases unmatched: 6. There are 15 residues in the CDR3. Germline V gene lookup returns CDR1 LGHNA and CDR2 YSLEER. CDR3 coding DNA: TGCGCCAGCAGCCTGGGCGGGGGGGCCTCAGATACGCAGTATTTT. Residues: CASSLGGGASDTQYF.

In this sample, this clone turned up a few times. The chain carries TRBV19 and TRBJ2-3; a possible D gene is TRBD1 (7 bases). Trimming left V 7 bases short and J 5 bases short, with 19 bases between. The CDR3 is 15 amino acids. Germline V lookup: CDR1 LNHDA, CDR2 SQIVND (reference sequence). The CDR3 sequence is CASTPGPQGGDTQYF. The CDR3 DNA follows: TGTGCCAGTACCCCCGGGCCCCAGGGGGGAGATACGCAGTATTTT.

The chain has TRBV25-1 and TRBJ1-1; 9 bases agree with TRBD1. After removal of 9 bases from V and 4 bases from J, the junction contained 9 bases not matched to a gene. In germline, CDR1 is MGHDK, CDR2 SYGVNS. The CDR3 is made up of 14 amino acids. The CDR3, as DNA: TGTGCCAGTCTAGGGACAGGGTTCGGCACTGAAGCTTTCTTT. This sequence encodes CASLGTGFGTEAFF.

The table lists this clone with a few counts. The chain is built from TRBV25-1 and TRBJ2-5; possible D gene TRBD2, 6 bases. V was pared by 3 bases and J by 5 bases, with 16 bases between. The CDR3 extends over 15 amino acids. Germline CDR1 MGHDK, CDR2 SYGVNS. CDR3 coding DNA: TGTGCCAGCAGTGACCTCCGGGACTCGGGGGAGACCCAGTACTTC. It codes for CASSDLRDSGETQYF.

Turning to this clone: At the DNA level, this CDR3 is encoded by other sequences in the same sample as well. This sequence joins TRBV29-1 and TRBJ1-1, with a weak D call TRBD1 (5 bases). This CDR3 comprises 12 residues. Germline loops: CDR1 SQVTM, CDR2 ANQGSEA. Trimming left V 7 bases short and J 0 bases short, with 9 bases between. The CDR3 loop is CSAETVNTEAFF. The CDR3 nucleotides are TGCAGCGCCGAGACAGTGAACACTGAAGCTTTCTTT.

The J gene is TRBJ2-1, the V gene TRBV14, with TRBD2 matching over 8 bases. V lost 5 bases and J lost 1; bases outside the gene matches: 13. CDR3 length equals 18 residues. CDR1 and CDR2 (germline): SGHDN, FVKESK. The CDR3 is CASSRHTGGIISYNEQFF. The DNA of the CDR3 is TGTGCCAGCAGCAGACACACGGGGGGGATCATTTCCTACAATGAGCAGTTCTTC.

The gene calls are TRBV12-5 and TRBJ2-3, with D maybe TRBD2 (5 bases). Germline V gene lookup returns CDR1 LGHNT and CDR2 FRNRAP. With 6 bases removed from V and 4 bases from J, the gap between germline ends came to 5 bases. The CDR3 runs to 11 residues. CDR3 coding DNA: TGTGCTAGTGGGGAGGCAGATACGCAGTATTTT. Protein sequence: CASGEADTQYF.

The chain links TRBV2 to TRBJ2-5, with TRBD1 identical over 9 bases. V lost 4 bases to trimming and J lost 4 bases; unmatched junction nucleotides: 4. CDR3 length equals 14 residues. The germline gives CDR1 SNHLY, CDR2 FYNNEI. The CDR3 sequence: CASSVGQGRETQYF. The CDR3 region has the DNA TGTGCCAGCAGTGTAGGACAGGGGAGAGAGACCCAGTACTTC.

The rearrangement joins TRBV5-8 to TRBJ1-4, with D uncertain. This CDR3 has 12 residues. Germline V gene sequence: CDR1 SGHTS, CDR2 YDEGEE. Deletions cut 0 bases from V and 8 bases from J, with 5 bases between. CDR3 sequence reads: CASSLDGEKLFF. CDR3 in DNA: TGTGCCAGCAGCTTGGATGGGGAAAAACTGTTTTTT.

CDR3 in DNA: TGCGCCAGCAGCCGCGTCTCTACAGGGACCTCTGGAAACACCATATATTTT. Translating it yields CASSRVSTGTSGNTIYF. The V call is TRBV4-1, the J call TRBJ1-3; a weak D match, TRBD1 (6 bases). Trimming shortened V by 4 bases and J by 0 bases, and 16 bases separated the two germline ends. CDR3 length equals 17 residues. The germline gives CDR1 MGHRA, CDR2 YSYEKL.

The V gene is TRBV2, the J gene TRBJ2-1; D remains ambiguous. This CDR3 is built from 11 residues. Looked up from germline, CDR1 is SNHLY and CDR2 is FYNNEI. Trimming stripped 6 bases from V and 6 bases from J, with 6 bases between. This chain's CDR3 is CASSRTNEQFF. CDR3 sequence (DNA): TGTGCCAGCAGCCGTACCAATGAGCAGTTCTTC.

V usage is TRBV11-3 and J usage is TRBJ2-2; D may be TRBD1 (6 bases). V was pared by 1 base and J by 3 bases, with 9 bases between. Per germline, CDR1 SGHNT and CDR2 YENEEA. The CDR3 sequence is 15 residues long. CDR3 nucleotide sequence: TGTGCCAGCAGCTTAGGAGGGGGATACACCGGGGAGCTGTTTTTT. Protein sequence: CASSLGGGYTGELFF.

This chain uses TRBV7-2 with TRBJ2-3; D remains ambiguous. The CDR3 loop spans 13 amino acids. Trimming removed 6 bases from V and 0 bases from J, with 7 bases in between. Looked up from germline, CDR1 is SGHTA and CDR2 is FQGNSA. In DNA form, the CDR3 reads TGTGCCAGCAGGATGGGAAGCACAGATACGCAGTATTTT. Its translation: CASRMGSTDTQYF.

In DNA form, the CDR3 reads TGTGCCAGCAGTGGCATAAGGTCGGGACAGGGGACGTCCTCTGGAAACACCATATATTTT. It is translated as CASSGIRSGQGTSSGNTIYF. The chain links TRBV6-1 to TRBJ1-3; 10 nucleotides align to TRBD1. The V and J ends lost 4 bases and 0 bases, in that order; junction bases with no gene match: 15. The germline CDR1 and CDR2 sequences are MNHNS and SASEGT. The CDR3 has 20 amino acids.

The CDR3 region has the DNA TGTGCCAGCAGTTTAAAGTACACAGATACGCAGTATTTT. This codes for CASSLKYTDTQYF. The chain is built from TRBV27 and TRBJ2-3; D unresolved. V shed 2 bases and J shed 2 bases, with 5 bases lying between them. This CDR3 is built from 13 residues. Germline CDR1 and CDR2: MNHEY and SMNVEV (reference sequence).

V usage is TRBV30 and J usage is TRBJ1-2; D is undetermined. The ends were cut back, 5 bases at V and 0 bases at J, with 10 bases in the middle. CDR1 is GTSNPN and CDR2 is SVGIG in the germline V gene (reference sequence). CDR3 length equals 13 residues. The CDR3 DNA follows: TGTGCCTGGTCCCCTGGCCCTAACTATGGCTACACCTTC. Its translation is CAWSPGPNYGYTF.